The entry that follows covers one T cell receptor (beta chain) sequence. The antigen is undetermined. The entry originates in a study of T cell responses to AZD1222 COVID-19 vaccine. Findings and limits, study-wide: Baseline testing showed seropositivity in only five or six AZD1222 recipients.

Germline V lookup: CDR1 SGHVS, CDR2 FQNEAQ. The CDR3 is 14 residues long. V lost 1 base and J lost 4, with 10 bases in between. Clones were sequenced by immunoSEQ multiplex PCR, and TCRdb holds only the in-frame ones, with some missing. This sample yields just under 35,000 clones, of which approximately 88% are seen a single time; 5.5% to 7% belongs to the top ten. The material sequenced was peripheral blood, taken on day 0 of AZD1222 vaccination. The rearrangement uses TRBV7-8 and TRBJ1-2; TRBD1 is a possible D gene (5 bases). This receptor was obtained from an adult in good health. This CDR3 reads CASSLDQGLYGYTF. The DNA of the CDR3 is TGTGCCAGCAGCTTAGATCAGGGACTCTATGGCTACACCTTC.